These 3 T cell receptor beta chains originate from one sample sequenced in a study of blood T cell repertoires in COVID-19. The table came from immunoSEQ multiplex PCR; TCRdb's copy has only in-frame clones and leaves some out. The table lists over 130,000 clones, around 87% of them singletons, with under 6% in the top ten. The sample was peripheral blood. These receptors all stem from a human donor in a cohort sampled during active COVID-19.

The chain combines TRBV10-3 with TRBJ2-7; TRBD2 is a possible D gene (5 bases). This CDR3 contains 12 residues. The germline CDR1 and CDR2 sequences are ENHRY and SYGVKD. V dropped 7 bases and J dropped 6 bases, with 13 bases sitting between them. The CDR3 region has the DNA TGTGCCATCAAATCTAACGGGGTCGAGCAGTACTTC. The encoded protein is CAIKSNGVEQYF.

Here the CDR3 reads CAISESSAGRYGYTF. CDR3 sequence (DNA): TGTGCCATCAGTGAGTCGAGCGCAGGGCGATATGGCTACACCTTC. The J gene is TRBJ1-2, the V gene TRBV10-3; tentative D call: TRBD1 (5 bases). V was pared by 0 bases and J by 5 bases, with 13 bases between. CDR1 and CDR2 (germline): ENHRY, SYGVKD. This CDR3 has 15 amino acids.

The V call is TRBV19, the J call TRBJ1-2; TRBD1 might be the D (6 bases). V was cut by 5 bases and J by 4 bases, with 20 bases left in between. CDR1 LNHDA and CDR2 SQIVND come from the germline V gene (reference sequence). This CDR3 is 16 amino acids long. The CDR3 loop reads CASSPTGGVESYGYTF. For the CDR3, the DNA is TGTGCCAGTAGTCCGACGGGGGGCGTAGAGAGCTATGGCTACACCTTC. The variable domain in full, completed from reference TRBV19 and TRBJ1-2, reads DGGITQSPKYLFRKEGQNVTLSCEQNLNHDAMYWYRQDPGQGLRLIYYSQIVNDFQKGDIAEGYSVSREKKESFPLTVTSAQKNPTAFYLCASSPTGGVESYGYTFGSGTRLTVV.